These 26 T cell receptor beta chains came from one sample sequenced in a study of cytotoxic CD8 clonotypes in ibrutinib-treated CLL (dated by TCRdb to the early 2020s). The label giving this sample's time point can be read as: 24 months on ibrutinib. Library construction relied on the immunoSEQ multiplex PCR assay. TCRdb provides this immuneACCESS table in a form limited to in-frame rearrangements. Some clones are lacking; in checked studies, under half of them reflect an unresolved V gene, and why the rest are absent is not known. For this sample there are 27,000 or so clones; 75% to 85% appear just once. The ten most abundant clones make up over 6.5% of the sample. This specimen consisted of PBMCs, obtained after 24 months of ibrutinib treatment. The receptors were gathered from a human donor with chronic lymphocytic leukemia.

V usage is TRBV11-2 and J usage is TRBJ1-2; D unresolved. The CDR3 is 15 residues long. Germline loops: CDR1 SGHAT, CDR2 FQNNGV. The V end lost 2 bases, the J end lost 2 bases, and 12 bases lay between the germline ends. This CDR3 is CASSLSGSHNYGYTF. The DNA for the CDR3 is TGTGCCAGCAGCTTATCGGGTTCACACAACTATGGCTACACCTTC.

The chain joins TRBV7-3 to TRBJ2-3; D not certain. The germline V and J ends were trimmed by 2 bases and 0 bases, with 12 bases remaining between them. CDR3 length equals 16 residues. Germline V gene data show CDR1 as SGHTA and CDR2 as FQGTGA. The CDR3 coding sequence is TGTGCCAGCAGCTTAGATACCGGGCTTAGCACAGATACGCAGTATTTT. It translates to CASSLDTGLSTDTQYF.

This chain links TRBV4-1 with TRBJ2-3; 8 nucleotides line up with TRBD2. The V segment lost 1 base and the J segment 5 bases; nucleotides outside the gene matches: 11. The length of the CDR3 is 17 residues. The germline V gene encodes CDR1 MGHRA and CDR2 YSYEKL. As DNA, the CDR3 is TGCGCCAGCAGCCAAGGCCTCTTGCGGGGGGTTAAAGATACGCAGTATTTT. It is translated as CASSQGLLRGVKDTQYF.

The V call is TRBV4-2, the J call TRBJ1-4; a weak D match, TRBD1 (5 bases). CDR3 length: 14 residues. The V gene's germline CDR1 is LGHNA and CDR2 YNFKEQ. The V end was cut by 0 bases, the J end by 6 bases, with 8 bases between. CDR3 in amino acids: CASSQDRADEKLFF. DNA of the CDR3: TGTGCCAGCAGCCAAGACAGGGCGGATGAAAAACTGTTTTTT.

The rearrangement links TRBV7-9 to TRBJ1-6; 8 nucleotides agree with TRBD1. Per the germline V gene, CDR1 is SEHNR and CDR2 is FQNEAQ (reference sequence). The CDR3 loop spans 15 amino acids. The V segment lost 4 bases and the J segment 7 bases; nucleotides outside the gene matches: 6. In DNA form, the CDR3 reads TGTGCCAGCAGCTACCCCGGGACAGGAAATTCACCCCTCCACTTT. This codes for CASSYPGTGNSPLHF.

V gene TRBV7-3 combines with J gene TRBJ2-3; D gene uncertain. This CDR3 is 13 amino acids long. Germline V lookup: CDR1 SGHTA, CDR2 FQGTGA. V was clipped by 3 bases and J by 8 bases, with 12 bases between them. CDR3 in amino acids: CASSLGPPATQYF. In DNA, the CDR3 is TGTGCCAGCAGCTTGGGCCCTCCGGCTACGCAGTATTTT. The full variable domain, its missing parts supplied by reference TRBV7-3 and TRBJ2-3, is GAGVSQTPSNKVTEKGKYVELRCDPISGHTALYWYRQSLGQGPEFLIYFQGTGAADDSGLPNDRFFAVRPEGSVSTLKIQRTERGDSAVYLCASSLGPPATQYFGPGTRLTVL.

Note on this clone: At one end, the junction sequence differs from germline, possibly due to a read error. CDR3 protein: CASSLARGSVETQYF. Here the CDR3 DNA reads TGTGCTAGCAGCTTAGCGCGGGGAAGTGTAGAGACCCAGTACTTC. The V gene is TRBV7-7, the J gene TRBJ2-5; tentative D call: TRBD2 (6 bases). The CDR3 contains 15 residues. CDR1 and CDR2 (germline): SSHAT, FNYEAQ (reference sequence).

This rearrangement joins TRBV7-2 to TRBJ1-5, with no clear D. V lost 6 bases to trimming and J lost 7 bases, with 10 bases between them. CDR1 and CDR2 from the germline V gene are SGHTA and FQGNSA. The CDR3 has 12 residues. DNA of the CDR3: TGTGCCAGCAGGGCCCCGAACCAGCCCCAGCATTTT. Its protein product is CASRAPNQPQHF.

V is TRBV4-2 and J is TRBJ2-5, with 7 bases matching TRBD2. CDR3 size: 15 residues. The ends lost 5 bases at V and 1 base at J; junction bases unmatched: 7. In germline, CDR1 is LGHNA, CDR2 YNFKEQ. Here the CDR3 DNA reads TGTGCCAGCAGCTTGGGGGGGGACTTCCAAGAGACCCAGTACTTC. Amino acids: CASSLGGDFQETQYF.

V is TRBV5-8 and J is TRBJ2-5; weak D call: TRBD2 (7 bases). The V end lost 4 bases, the J end lost 5 bases, and 18 bases lay between the germline ends. The CDR3 is 15 amino acids. CDR1 SGHTS and CDR2 YDEGEE come from the germline V gene. CDR3 coding DNA: TGTGCCAGCAGCGAGCTGGGGGGGGCCTTTGAGACCCAGTACTTC. Encoded protein: CASSELGGAFETQYF.

The genes are TRBV13 and TRBJ2-7; tentatively, D is TRBD1 or TRBD2 (6 bases each). V lost 3 bases to trimming and J lost 2 bases, with 14 bases between them. The CDR3 contains 15 residues. Germline V gives CDR1 PRHDT, CDR2 FYEKMQ (reference sequence). CDR3 region: CASSFWGAGAYEQYF. The CDR3, as DNA: TGTGCCAGCAGCTTTTGGGGGGCCGGTGCCTACGAGCAGTACTTC.

This chain joins TRBV19 and TRBJ1-5; D is unresolved. The V gene's germline CDR1 is LNHDA and CDR2 SQIVND (reference sequence). Trimming stripped 1 base from V and 1 base from J, with 8 bases between. The CDR3 loop spans 15 amino acids. This CDR3 is CASSIGPESNQPQHF. CDR3 bases: TGTGCCAGTAGTATAGGTCCAGAAAGCAATCAGCCCCAGCATTTT.

This chain connects TRBV2 to TRBJ2-5; 8 nucleotides match TRBD2. This CDR3 has 15 residues. V shed 2 bases, J shed 0 bases, and the junction held 2 bases outside the gene matches. Germline V CDR1 and CDR2: SNHLY, FYNNEI. The CDR3 region has the DNA TGTGCCAGCAGTGAACAGCGGGAGAACCAAGAGACCCAGTACTTC. It translates to CASSEQRENQETQYF.

The chain has TRBV7-8 and TRBJ1-2; D remains ambiguous. Germline CDR1 SGHVS, CDR2 FQNEAQ. Trimming left V 5 bases short and J 2 bases short, with 12 bases between. This CDR3 spans 14 amino acids. CDR3 region: CASSLDGRNYGYTF. The CDR3 DNA reads TGTGCCAGCAGCCTAGACGGGAGGAACTATGGCTACACCTTC.

V and J are TRBV4-1 and TRBJ2-1; TRBD2 is a possible D gene (5 bases). Germline V CDR1 and CDR2: MGHRA, YSYEKL. The CDR3 loop spans 16 amino acids. V lost 3 bases and J 5 bases, leaving 17 bases between the germline ends. DNA of the CDR3: TGCGCCAGCAGCCACCCGCCTAGCACTCCTCACAATGAGCAGTTCTTC. It specifies CASSHPPSTPHNEQFF.

CDR3 sequence: CASSKGLPQSNQPQHF. The CDR3, as DNA: TGTGCCAGCAGCAAAGGGTTGCCACAAAGCAATCAGCCCCAGCATTTT. The V and J genes are TRBV21-1 and TRBJ1-5; the table's D call, TRBD1, was not checked against the DNA. TRBV21-1 is a recognized pseudogene. The CDR3 totals 16 residues.

The chain uses TRBV19 and TRBJ1-4, with a tentative D call TRBD1 (6 bases). CDR1 is LNHDA and CDR2 is SQIVND in the germline V gene (reference sequence). Trimming pared 4 bases from V and 5 bases from J, leaving 20 bases between. The CDR3 totals 17 residues. This CDR3 is CASSRRGHSGANEKLFF. The CDR3 DNA reads as TGTGCCAGTAGTAGGAGGGGACACTCGGGGGCCAATGAAAAACTGTTTTTT.

The V call is TRBV6-5, the J call TRBJ1-2; D call uncertain. Trimming shortened V by 0 bases and J by 4 bases, and 15 bases separated the two germline ends. Germline lookup yields CDR1 MNHEY and CDR2 SVGAGI. The CDR3 is made up of 16 amino acids. The CDR3 loop is CASSYSPGAITYGYTF. CDR3 bases: TGTGCCAGCAGTTACTCTCCAGGAGCAATCACCTATGGCTACACCTTC.

The gene calls are TRBV11-2 and TRBJ2-7, with 8 bases aligning to TRBD1. Germline lookup yields CDR1 SGHAT and CDR2 FQNNGV. CDR3 length equals 16 residues. V lost 0 bases, J lost 5 bases, and 9 bases stayed unmatched. CDR3 sequence: CASSLDRGTGYNEQYF. The CDR3 DNA is TGTGCCAGCAGCTTAGATCGTGGGACAGGCTACAACGAGCAGTACTTC.

As to this clone: Compared with germline, one end of the junction differs, possibly owing to a read error. The chain combines TRBV11-1 with TRBJ2-2; 11 bases map to TRBD2. Germline CDR1 SGHAT, CDR2 FQDESV (reference sequence). CDR3 length: 15 amino acids. The CDR3 DNA sequence: TGTGCCAGCAGCACAGGGACTAGCGGCACCGGAGAGCTGTTTTTT. It translates to CASSTGTSGTGELFF.

This chain joins TRBV11-3 and TRBJ1-3; D unclear. CDR1 and CDR2 from the germline V gene are SGHNT and YENEEA. V was clipped by 1 base and J by 4 bases, with 5 bases between them. The CDR3 runs to 13 residues. The CDR3 here is CASSLGGGNTIYF. The CDR3 DNA reads as TGTGCCAGCAGCTTAGGCGGAGGAAACACCATATATTTT.

This rearrangement joins TRBV11-1 to TRBJ2-3; TRBD1 agrees at 8 bases. Germline CDR1 SGHAT, CDR2 FQDESV (reference sequence). V dropped 5 bases and J dropped 2; count of bases not matched to a gene: 3. The CDR3 runs to 14 residues. The CDR3 here is CASSGQGLTDTQYF. DNA of the CDR3: TGTGCCAGCAGCGGACAGGGACTCACAGATACGCAGTATTTT.

This clone has only a few counts. This sequence joins TRBV7-9 and TRBJ2-7, with D perhaps being TRBD1 or TRBD2 (5 bases each). Between the trimmed V and J ends, which lost 5 bases and 2 bases, there was a span of 13 bases. The CDR3 consists of 14 residues. Looked up from germline, CDR1 is SEHNR and CDR2 is FQNEAQ (reference sequence). In DNA form, the CDR3 reads TGTGCCAGCAGCGGGGGAGTAGGGACCTACGAGCAGTACTTC. This encodes CASSGGVGTYEQYF.

CDR3: CASSYFSSDNEQFF. DNA for the CDR3: TGTGCCAGCAGTTACTTTAGTTCGGACAATGAGCAGTTCTTC. This chain connects TRBV6-5 to TRBJ2-1; the D is unclear. V lost 1 base to trimming and J lost 5 bases, with 9 bases between them. The germline V gene encodes CDR1 MNHEY and CDR2 SVGAGI. CDR3 length: 14 amino acids.

Sample share makes this clone medium-sized. A read error may account for a junction end that differs from germline. The rearrangement links TRBV4-2 to TRBJ1-2; possible D gene TRBD1, 5 bases. Looked up from germline, CDR1 is LGHNA and CDR2 is YNFKEQ. The CDR3 totals 13 residues. The CDR3 nucleotides are TGTGCCAGCAGACAAGGAGTAGTGGGGACGGAAACCTTC. Translating gives CASRQGVVGTETF.

J is TRBJ2-6 and V is TRBV6-1; possibly TRBD2 for D (5 bases). Between the trimmed V and J ends, which lost 4 bases and 4 bases, there was a span of 17 bases. Germline V lookup: CDR1 MNHNS, CDR2 SASEGT. This CDR3 is built from 17 residues. The chain's CDR3 is CASSARGSGTGANVLTF. The CDR3 DNA is TGTGCCAGCAGTGCCCGAGGGAGTGGCACAGGGGCCAACGTCCTGACTTTC.